The text below deals with one T cell receptor beta chain. Its antigen is unidentified. Sorting isolated naive CD4 T cells lacking CD45RO and expressing CD62L. This record comes from a study of human versus mouse CDR3 diversity and MHC coevolution. Regarding the study as a whole: Among all groups, two of three human donors showed least clonal inequality.

The assay was immunoSEQ multiplex PCR, and TCRdb's table has in-frame clones only and misses some. The table records tens of thousands of clones, just under 95% of them present only once. The CDR3 sequence is 13 residues long. From germline, CDR1 is SGDLS and CDR2 YYNGEE. After removal of 3 bases from V and 15 bases from J, the junction contained 11 bases not matched to a gene. This TCR was sampled from a person aged 55-75 years in good health. The rearrangement links TRBV9 to TRBJ2-1, with TRBD2 identical over 8 bases. The sequenced sample was naive CD4+ T cells from blood. Subset defined: CD45RO-negative CD62L-positive naive CD4 T cells. CDR3 sequence (DNA): TGTGCCAGCAGCGCCACCCCCGGGACTAGTGTGTTCTTC. Translation gives CASSATPGTSVFF.